This T cell receptor (beta chain) was sequenced during a study of blood T cell repertoires in COVID-19. Whole-study context: COVID-19 samples collected from the United States, Italy and Spain covered acute and convalescent phases. Sample material is recorded as cDNA or gDNA derived from T cells, B-cell-depleted T cells, or PBMCs.

In the authors' workflow: Reference gene primer amplification yielded estimated nucleated cell counts. Clones were sequenced by immunoSEQ multiplex PCR, and TCRdb holds only the in-frame ones, with some missing. V, J and clone size are taken as reported in that table, and D and trimming were inferred from the DNA itself. This table has 60,000 to 70,000 clones, 80% to 85% appearing once. Germline V CDR1 and CDR2: SGDLS, YYNGEE. The CDR3 loop spans 16 amino acids. Deletions cut 0 bases from V and 3 bases from J, with 13 bases between. Sequenced: peripheral blood. The chain couples TRBV9 to TRBJ2-1; the D gene is possibly TRBD1 (6 bases). This sequence originates from a man over 45 with active COVID-19. The chain's CDR3 is CASSVGRTVGYNEQFF. In nucleotides, the CDR3 is TGTGCCAGCAGCGTAGGCCGGACAGTCGGCTACAATGAGCAGTTCTTC.